This T cell receptor (beta chain) was retrieved from a study of OX40 agonist ivuxolimab in advanced cancers. From germline, CDR1 is SGHNT and CDR2 YYREEE (reference sequence). V was cut by 2 bases and J by 1 base, with 12 bases left in between. The CDR3 spans 15 residues. Only in-frame clones appear in the TCRdb table, and some are missing; sequencing was by immunoSEQ multiplex PCR. The profile shows just under 65,000 clones, 84% of them singletons. The chain has TRBV5-4 and TRBJ1-1; unclear D gene. Source: CD4+ or CD8+ T cells sorted from blood, taken in a trial of the OX40 agonist ivuxolimab. The clonotype comes from an adult with an advanced solid tumor such as melanoma, head and neck, liver or kidney cancer. The CDR3 loop reads CASSLMGLGNTEAFF. The CDR3, as DNA: TGTGCCAGCAGCTTAATGGGTCTTGGGAACACTGAAGCTTTCTTT.